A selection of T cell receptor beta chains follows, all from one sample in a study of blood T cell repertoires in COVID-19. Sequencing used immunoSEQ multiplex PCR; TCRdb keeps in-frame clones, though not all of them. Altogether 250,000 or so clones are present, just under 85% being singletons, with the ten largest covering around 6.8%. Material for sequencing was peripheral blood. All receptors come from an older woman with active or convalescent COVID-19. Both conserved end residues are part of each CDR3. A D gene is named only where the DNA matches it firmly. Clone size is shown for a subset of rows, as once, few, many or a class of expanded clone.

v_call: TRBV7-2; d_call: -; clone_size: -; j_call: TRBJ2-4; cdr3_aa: CASSLGGEVNIQYF; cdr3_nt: TGTGCCAGCAGCTTAGGGGGAGAGGTAAACATTCAGTACTTC
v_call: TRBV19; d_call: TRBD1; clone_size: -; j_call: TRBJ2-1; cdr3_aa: CASSRRQGNNEQFF; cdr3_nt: TGTGCCAGTAGTAGACGACAGGGGAACAATGAGCAGTTCTTC
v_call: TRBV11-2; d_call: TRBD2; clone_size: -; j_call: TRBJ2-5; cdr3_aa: CASSTRLADKETQYF; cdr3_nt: TGTGCCAGCAGCACGCGACTAGCGGACAAAGAGACCCAGTACTTC
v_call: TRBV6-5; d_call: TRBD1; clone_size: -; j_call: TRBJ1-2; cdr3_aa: CASSRDRGYYGYTF; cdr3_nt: TGTGCCAGCAGTCGGGACAGGGGGTACTATGGCTACACCTTC
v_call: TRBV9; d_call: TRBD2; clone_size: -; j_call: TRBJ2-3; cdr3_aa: CASTKGPGGLGRDTQYF; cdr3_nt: TGTGCCAGCACTAAAGGGCCGGGGGGACTAGGGAGGGATACGCAGTATTTT
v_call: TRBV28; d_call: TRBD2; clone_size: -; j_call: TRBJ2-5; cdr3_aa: CASTPPIAGKTQYF; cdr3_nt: TGTGCCAGCACCCCTCCGATAGCGGGGAAGACCCAGTACTTC
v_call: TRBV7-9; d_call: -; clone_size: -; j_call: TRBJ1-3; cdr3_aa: CASSRQGNTIYF; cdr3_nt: TGTGCCAGCAGCCGACAGGGAAACACCATATATTTT
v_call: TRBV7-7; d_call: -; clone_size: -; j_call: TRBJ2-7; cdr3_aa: CASSPGPTGTYEQYF; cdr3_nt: TGTGCTAGCAGCCCGGGACCGACAGGAACCTACGAGCAGTACTTC
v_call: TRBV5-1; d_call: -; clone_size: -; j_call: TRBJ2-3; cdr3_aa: CASGPVPTDTQYF; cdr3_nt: TGCGCCAGCGGCCCCGTCCCCACAGATACGCAGTATTTT
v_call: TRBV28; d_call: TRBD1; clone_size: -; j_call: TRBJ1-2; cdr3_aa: CASSSGGGGAYGYTF; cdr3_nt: TGTGCCAGCAGTAGCGGGGGAGGGGGCGCCTATGGCTACACCTTC
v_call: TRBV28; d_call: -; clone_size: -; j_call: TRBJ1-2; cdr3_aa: CASSPNRRGNYGYTF; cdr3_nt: TGTGCCAGCAGTCCCAACAGGAGGGGCAACTATGGCTACACCTTC
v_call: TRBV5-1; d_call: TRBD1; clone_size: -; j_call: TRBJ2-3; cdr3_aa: CASSQPGTGTTDTQYF; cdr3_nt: TGCGCCAGCAGCCAACCGGGGACAGGGACCACAGATACGCAGTATTTT
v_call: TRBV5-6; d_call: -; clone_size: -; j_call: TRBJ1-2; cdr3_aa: CASSFPDRSNYGYTF; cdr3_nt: TGTGCCAGCAGCTTTCCGGACAGATCTAACTATGGCTACACCTTC
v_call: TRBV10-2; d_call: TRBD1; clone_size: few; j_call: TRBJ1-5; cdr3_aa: CASSEQGSNQPQHF; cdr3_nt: TGCGCCAGCAGTGAACAGGGGAGCAATCAGCCCCAGCATTTT
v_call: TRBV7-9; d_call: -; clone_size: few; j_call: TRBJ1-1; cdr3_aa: CASSLNQGQTEAFF; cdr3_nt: TGTGCCAGCAGCTTAAACCAGGGCCAAACTGAAGCTTTCTTT
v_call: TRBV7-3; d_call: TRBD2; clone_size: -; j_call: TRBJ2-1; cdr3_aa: CASSVSGKLYEQFF; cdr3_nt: TGTGCCAGCAGCGTTAGCGGGAAACTGTATGAGCAGTTCTTC
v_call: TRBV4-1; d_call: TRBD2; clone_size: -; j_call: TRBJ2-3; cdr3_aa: CASSQQTSGATDTQYF; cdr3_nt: TGCGCCAGCAGCCAACAGACTAGCGGAGCTACAGATACGCAGTATTTT
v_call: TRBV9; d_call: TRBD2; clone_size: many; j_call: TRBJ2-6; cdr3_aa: CASSSRGRELAGGAGANVLTF; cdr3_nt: TGTGCCAGCAGCTCCAGGGGGAGGGAACTAGCGGGAGGAGCTGGGGCCAACGTCCTGACTTTC
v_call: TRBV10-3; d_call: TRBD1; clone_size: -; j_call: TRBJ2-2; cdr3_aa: CAISIQGATELFF; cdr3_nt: TGTGCCATCAGTATCCAGGGGGCGACGGAGCTGTTTTTT
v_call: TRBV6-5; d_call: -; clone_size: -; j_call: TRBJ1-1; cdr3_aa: CASRLRVRAEAFF; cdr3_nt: TGTGCCAGCAGGCTCAGGGTTCGGGCTGAAGCTTTCTTT
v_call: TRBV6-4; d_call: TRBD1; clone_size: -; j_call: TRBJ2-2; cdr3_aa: CASTFEQGAGELFF; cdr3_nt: TGTGCCAGCACTTTCGAACAGGGGGCCGGGGAGCTGTTTTTT
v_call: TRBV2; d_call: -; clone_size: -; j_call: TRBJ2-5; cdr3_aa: CASRPDQETQYF; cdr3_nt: TGTGCCAGCCGCCCAGATCAAGAGACCCAGTACTTC
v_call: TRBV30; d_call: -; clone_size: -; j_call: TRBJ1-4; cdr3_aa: CAWSDSEKLFF; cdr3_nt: TGTGCCTGGAGTGATAGTGAAAAACTGTTTTTT
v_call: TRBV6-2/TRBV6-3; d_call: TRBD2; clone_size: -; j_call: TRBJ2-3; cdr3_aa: CASSYSNGGRVLADTDTQYF; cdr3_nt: TGTGCCAGCAGTTACTCTAACGGTGGTCGGGTACTAGCGGACACAGATACGCAGTATTTT
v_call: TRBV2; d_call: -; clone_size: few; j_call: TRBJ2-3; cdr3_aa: CASSDPRNTQYF; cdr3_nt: TGTGCCAGCAGTGATCCCCGTAATACGCAGTATTTT
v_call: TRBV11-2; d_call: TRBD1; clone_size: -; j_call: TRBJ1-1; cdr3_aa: CASSLLDRETEAFF; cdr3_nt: TGTGCCAGCAGCTTACTAGACAGGGAGACTGAAGCTTTCTTT
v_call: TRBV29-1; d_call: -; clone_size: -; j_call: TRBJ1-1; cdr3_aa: CSAGRHRNTEAFF; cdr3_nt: TGCAGCGCTGGGAGACACCGGAACACTGAAGCTTTCTTT
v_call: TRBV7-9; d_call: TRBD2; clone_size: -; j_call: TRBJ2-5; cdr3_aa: CASSFWVGTSGRRETQYF; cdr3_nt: TGTGCCAGCAGCTTCTGGGTGGGGACTAGCGGGAGGCGAGAGACCCAGTACTTC
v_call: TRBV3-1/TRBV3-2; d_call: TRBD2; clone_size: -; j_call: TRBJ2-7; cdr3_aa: CASSFVSGGGAEQYF; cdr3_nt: TGTGCCAGCAGCTTCGTATCGGGAGGGGGGGCCGAGCAGTACTTC
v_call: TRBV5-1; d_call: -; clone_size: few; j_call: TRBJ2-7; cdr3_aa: CASSLAFSSYEQYF; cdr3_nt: TGCGCCAGCAGCTTGGCCTTTTCTTCCTACGAGCAGTACTTC
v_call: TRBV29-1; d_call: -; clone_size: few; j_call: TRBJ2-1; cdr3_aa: CSVGGGATEQFF; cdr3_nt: TGCAGCGTGGGTGGGGGGGCCACTGAGCAGTTCTTC
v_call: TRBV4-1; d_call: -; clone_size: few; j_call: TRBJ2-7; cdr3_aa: CASSQEGSAGRYEQYF; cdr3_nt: TGCGCCAGCAGCCAAGAAGGTTCGGCGGGCCGCTACGAGCAGTACTTC
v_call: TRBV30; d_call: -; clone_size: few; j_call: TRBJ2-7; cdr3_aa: CAWSRAGFTYEQYF; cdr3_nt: TGTGCCTGGAGTCGTGCGGGATTCACCTACGAGCAGTACTTC
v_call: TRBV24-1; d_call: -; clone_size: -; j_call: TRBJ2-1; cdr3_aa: CATSDWARNEQFF; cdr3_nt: TGTGCCACCAGTGATTGGGCAAGGAATGAGCAGTTCTTC
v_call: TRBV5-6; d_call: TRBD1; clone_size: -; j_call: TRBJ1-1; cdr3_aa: CASDRALGTEAFF; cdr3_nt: TGTGCCAGCGACAGGGCTTTAGGGACTGAAGCTTTCTTT
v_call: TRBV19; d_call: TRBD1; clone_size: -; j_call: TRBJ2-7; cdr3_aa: CASSITGGYIYEQYF; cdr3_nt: TGTGCCAGTAGTATTACAGGGGGATATATCTACGAGCAGTACTTC
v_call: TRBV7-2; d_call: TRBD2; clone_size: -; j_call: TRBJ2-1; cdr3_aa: CASSQAGGSYNEQFF; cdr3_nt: TGTGCCAGCAGCCAAGCGGGAGGGTCCTACAATGAGCAGTTCTTC
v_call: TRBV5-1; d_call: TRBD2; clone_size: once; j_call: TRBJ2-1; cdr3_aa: CASSRRTSGRNEQFF; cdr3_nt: TGCGCCAGCAGCCGCCGGACTAGCGGGAGAAATGAGCAGTTCTTC
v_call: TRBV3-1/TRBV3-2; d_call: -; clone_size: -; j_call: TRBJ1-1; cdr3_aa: CASSQDWGGAREAFF; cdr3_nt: TGTGCCAGCAGCCAAGATTGGGGGGGGGCACGCGAAGCTTTCTTT
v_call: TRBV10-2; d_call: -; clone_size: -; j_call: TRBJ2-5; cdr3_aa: CASSELSGTQYF; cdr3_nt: TGCGCCAGCAGTGAGCTCTCAGGGACCCAGTACTTC
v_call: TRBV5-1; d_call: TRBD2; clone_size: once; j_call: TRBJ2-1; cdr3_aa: CASSSGTSGSGEQFF; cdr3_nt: TGCGCCAGCAGCTCCGGGACTAGCGGGAGTGGCGAGCAGTTCTTC
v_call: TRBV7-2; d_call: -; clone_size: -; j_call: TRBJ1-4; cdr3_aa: CASSLGAAEKLFF; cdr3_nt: TGTGCCAGCAGCTTAGGCGCGGCTGAAAAACTGTTTTTT
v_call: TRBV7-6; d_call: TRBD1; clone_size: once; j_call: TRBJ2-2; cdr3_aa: CASSWGTGEVGELFF; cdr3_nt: TGTGCCAGCAGCTGGGGGACAGGGGAGGTCGGGGAGCTGTTTTTT
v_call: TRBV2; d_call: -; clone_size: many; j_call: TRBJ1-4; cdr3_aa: CATSGTRGEKLFF; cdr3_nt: TGTGCCACCTCAGGCACGCGGGGTGAAAAACTGTTTTTT
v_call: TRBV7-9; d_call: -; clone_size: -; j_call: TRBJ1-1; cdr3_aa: CASSLFGHSNTEAFF; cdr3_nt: TGTGCCAGCAGCTTGTTTGGGCACTCGAACACTGAAGCTTTCTTT
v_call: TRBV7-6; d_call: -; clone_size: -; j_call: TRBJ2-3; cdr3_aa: CASSPNQFGGADTQYF; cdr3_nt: TGTGCCAGCAGTCCGAATCAGTTCGGCGGGGCAGATACGCAGTATTTT
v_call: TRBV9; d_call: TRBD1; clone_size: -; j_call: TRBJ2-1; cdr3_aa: CASSFERTGRQFF; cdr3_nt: TGTGCCAGCAGCTTCGAGAGGACAGGCCGTCAGTTCTTC
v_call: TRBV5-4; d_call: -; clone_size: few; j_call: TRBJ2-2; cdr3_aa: CASSPGQYGELFF; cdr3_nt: TGTGCCAGCAGCCCCGGACAGTACGGGGAGCTGTTTTTT
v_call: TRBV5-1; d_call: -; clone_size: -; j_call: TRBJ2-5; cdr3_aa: CASSRDARRGETQYF; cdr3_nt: TGCGCCAGCAGCAGGGACGCTCGAAGGGGGGAGACCCAGTACTTC
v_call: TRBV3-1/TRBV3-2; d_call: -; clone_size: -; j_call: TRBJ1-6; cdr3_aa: CASSPTTGSGNSPLHF; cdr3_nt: TGTGCCAGCAGCCCGACAACAGGGTCTGGAAATTCACCCCTCCACTTT
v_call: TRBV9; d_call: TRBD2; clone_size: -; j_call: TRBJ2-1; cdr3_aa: CASSSGLQLINEQFF; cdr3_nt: TGTGCCAGCAGCTCGGGACTACAACTTATCAATGAGCAGTTCTTC
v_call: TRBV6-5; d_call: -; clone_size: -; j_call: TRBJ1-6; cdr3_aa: CASRRGLAGDSPLHF; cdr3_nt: TGTGCCAGCAGGAGGGGGTTGGCCGGGGATTCACCCCTCCACTTT
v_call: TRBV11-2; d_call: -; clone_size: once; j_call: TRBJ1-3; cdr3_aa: CASSLDQGPSLISGNTIYF; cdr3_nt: TGTGCCAGCAGCTTAGACCAGGGCCCGTCCTTAATCTCTGGAAACACCATATATTTT
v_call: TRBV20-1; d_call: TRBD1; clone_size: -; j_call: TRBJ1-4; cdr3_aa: CSASTRDRIGSDEKLFF; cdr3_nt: TGCAGTGCTAGTACCCGGGACAGAATTGGTTCGGACGAAAAACTGTTTTTT
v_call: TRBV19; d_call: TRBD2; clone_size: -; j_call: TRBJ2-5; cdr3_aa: CASGTSREETQYF; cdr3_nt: TGTGCCAGCGGGACTAGCAGAGAAGAGACCCAGTACTTC
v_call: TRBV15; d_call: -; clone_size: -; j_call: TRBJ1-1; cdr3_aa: CATSREEEGNTEAFF; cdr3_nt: TGTGCCACCAGCAGAGAGGAGGAAGGTAACACTGAAGCTTTCTTT
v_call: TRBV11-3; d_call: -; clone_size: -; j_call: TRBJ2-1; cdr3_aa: CASSLAVWGQSSYNEQFF; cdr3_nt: TGTGCCAGCAGCTTAGCGGTGTGGGGACAAAGCTCCTACAATGAGCAGTTCTTC